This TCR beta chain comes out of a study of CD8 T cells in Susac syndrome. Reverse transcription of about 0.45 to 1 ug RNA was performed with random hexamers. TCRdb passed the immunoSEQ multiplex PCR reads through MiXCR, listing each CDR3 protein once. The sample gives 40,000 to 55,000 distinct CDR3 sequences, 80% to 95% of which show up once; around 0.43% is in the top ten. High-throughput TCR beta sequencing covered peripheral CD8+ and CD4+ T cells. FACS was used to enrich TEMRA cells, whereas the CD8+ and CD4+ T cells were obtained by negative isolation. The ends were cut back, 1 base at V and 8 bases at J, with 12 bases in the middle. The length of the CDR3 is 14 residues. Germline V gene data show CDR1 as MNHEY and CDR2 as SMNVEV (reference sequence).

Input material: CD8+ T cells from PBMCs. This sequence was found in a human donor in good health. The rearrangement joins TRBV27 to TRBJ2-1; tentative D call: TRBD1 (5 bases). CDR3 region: CASSLLGPRDEQFF. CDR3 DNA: TGTGCCAGCAGTTTATTGGGCCCCAGGGATGAGCAGTTCTTC.